A single sample gave rise to the 7 T cell receptor beta chains below, sequenced in a study of cytomegalovirus exposure and HLA in healthy donors. A multiplex PCR was run with 60 Vbeta primers and 13 Jbeta primers. Profiling relied on immunoSEQ multiplex PCR, and the TCRdb table lists in-frame clones only, not all of them. The repertoire holds 110,000 or so clones, with 77% as singletons. The sample was PBMCs. The receptors were sampled from a man in his fifties or sixties in good health and CMV-seropositive.

This chain links TRBV19 with TRBJ2-4, with D tentatively TRBD2 (6 bases). The CDR3 covers 18 residues. Germline V CDR1 and CDR2: LNHDA, SQIVND (reference sequence). V was shortened by 1 base and J by 1 base, with 17 bases between the two germline ends. The CDR3 reads CASSIGGTLFGAKNIQYF. As DNA, the CDR3 is TGTGCCAGTAGTATAGGAGGGACTCTGTTTGGGGCCAAAAACATTCAGTACTTC.

In its sample, this clone was seen once. The rearrangement joins TRBV28 to TRBJ2-1; D perhaps matches TRBD2 (5 bases). Germline-derived CDR1 and CDR2 are MDHEN and SYDVKM. This CDR3 is built from 15 residues. Trimming stripped 5 bases from V and 0 bases from J, with 11 bases between. CDR3 region: CASSGAASSYNEQFF. The CDR3 region has the DNA TGTGCCAGCAGTGGAGCGGCGAGCTCCTACAATGAGCAGTTCTTC. Full variable domain (missing parts from reference TRBV28 and TRBJ2-1): DVKVTQSSRYLVKRTGEKVFLECVQDMDHENMFWYRQDPGLGLRLIYFSYDVKMKEKGDIPEGYSVSREKKERFSLILESASTNQTSMYLCASSGAASSYNEQFFGPGTRLTVL.

This chain links TRBV6-1 with TRBJ1-1; 9 bases line up with TRBD1. CDR3 length: 16 residues. Trimming took 4 bases from V and 0 from J; bases not matched to a gene: 6. The germline CDR1 and CDR2 sequences are MNHNS and SASEGT. CDR3 in DNA: TGTGCCAGCAGTGCCCCCGGGACAGGGATGAACACTGAAGCTTTCTTT. Translation gives CASSAPGTGMNTEAFF.

This clone appeared a few times. V and J are TRBV6-1 and TRBJ2-5, with TRBD2 matching over 7 bases. This CDR3 region has 15 residues. Germline CDR1 MNHNS, CDR2 SASEGT. Trimming removed 2 bases from V and 5 bases from J; junction bases left unmatched: 8. This CDR3 reads CASSEPRGVVETQYF. The CDR3 DNA follows: TGTGCCAGCAGTGAACCCCGGGGGGTGGTCGAGACCCAGTACTTC.

The sample holds a few counts of this clone. The chain links TRBV6-1 to TRBJ1-2; TRBD1 might be the D (6 bases). V gave up 8 bases and J gave up 0 bases, with 16 bases separating them. Germline V gives CDR1 MNHNS, CDR2 SASEGT. This CDR3 contains 15 residues. CDR3 DNA: TGTGCCAGCGGACAGCCGAACCCACCTAACTATGGCTACACCTTC. Translated, it gives CASGQPNPPNYGYTF.

This clone was seen a single time. The V call is TRBV13, the J call TRBJ2-7; the D is unclear. The CDR3 consists of 15 residues. Trimming took off 5 bases at V and 6 bases at J, with 20 bases between the two ends. The V gene's germline CDR1 is PRHDT and CDR2 FYEKMQ (reference sequence). The CDR3 DNA reads as TGTGCCAGCAGCCTACTTCTTAGGCCTAGTGGCGAGCAGTACTTC. Amino acid sequence: CASSLLLRPSGEQYF.

The rearrangement uses TRBV2 and TRBJ1-4; D is unresolved. V was cut by 8 bases and J by 3 bases, with 10 bases left in between. From germline, CDR1 is SNHLY and CDR2 FYNNEI. The CDR3 covers 13 residues. The CDR3 DNA reads as TGTGCCAGCTGTAGCCGACCTAATGAAAAACTGTTTTTT. Protein: CASCSRPNEKLFF.